The clone carrying this TCR beta chain was counted many times. Antigen specificity is unknown. The CDR3 is 15 residues long. Trimming took off 3 bases at V and 3 bases at J, with 15 bases between the two ends. The V gene's germline CDR1 is SGDLS and CDR2 YYNGEE. These data belong to a study of CD8 T cells in ankylosing spondylitis. Preparation of TCR beta libraries was done by quantitative 5'-RACE with molecular barcodes. TCRdb re-called the 5' RACE reads with MiXCR, one entry per CDR3 protein. The repertoire holds some 220,000 distinct CDR3 sequences, with more than 5.5% as singletons. Whole-study results and caveats: Before this, some motif variants had been reported in reactive arthritis synovial fluid and blood. Clones that were linked to disease were CD8+ and were relatively rare in peripheral blood. It appeared that ankylosing spondylitis blood was characterized by a TCR beta motif of roughly 8 highly homologous variants. Reportedly, matched ankylosing spondylitis synovial fluid was significantly enriched for disease-linked clones.

The receptor's source is a male donor with ankylosing spondylitis. The specimen was blood, either unsorted or a sorted T cell fraction (not recorded which). The chain recombines TRBV9 with TRBJ1-1; no definite D call. The CDR3 region has the DNA TGTGCCAGCAGCGGAAAGGATGGGATCCACACTGAAGCTTTCTTT. Its protein product is CASSGKDGIHTEAFF.